One and the same sample provided the 28 T cell receptor beta chains below, sequenced in a study of T cell clones after liver transplantation. Here immunoSEQ multiplex PCR was the method, and the copy in TCRdb shows in-frame clones only, minus some. The sample has 20,000 to 25,000 clones, 55% to 75% seen once; the top ten hold approximately 3%. The sample here was CD4+ T cells from blood, taken before liver transplant. These receptors came from a human donor who received a liver transplant.

The chain employs TRBV2 and TRBJ2-1; D not certain. Trimming shortened V by 2 bases and J by 12 bases, and 11 bases separated the two germline ends. CDR1 and CDR2 (germline): SNHLY, FYNNEI. This CDR3 is 12 amino acids long. The CDR3 DNA sequence: TGTGCCAGCAGTGAATCCTCCCTGCGGCAGTTCTTC. Amino acids: CASSESSLRQFF.

The chain recombines TRBV11-3 with TRBJ1-2, with D possibly being TRBD1 (6 bases). From germline, CDR1 is SGHNT and CDR2 YENEEA. The V gene lost 3 bases and the J gene lost 2 bases, with 13 bases spanning the gap. This CDR3 spans 15 amino acids. The CDR3 sequence: CASSLGAGKNYGYTF. CDR3 sequence (DNA): TGTGCCAGCAGCTTGGGGGCGGGAAAGAACTATGGCTACACCTTC. Together with reference TRBV11-3 and TRBJ1-2, the CDR3 gives the full variable domain: EAGVVQSPRYKIIEKKQPVAFWCNPISGHNTLYWYLQNLGQGPELLIRYENEEAVDDSQLPKDRFSAERLKGVDSTLKIQPAELGDSAVYLCASSLGAGKNYGYTFGSGTRLTVV.

In this sample, this clone turned up a few times. In nucleotides, the CDR3 is TGTGCCAGCAGCTTAGCGGCTAGCGGGAGGGACAATGAGCAGTTCTTC. This codes for CASSLAASGRDNEQFF. The chain recombines TRBV7-9 with TRBJ2-1, with TRBD2 identical over 12 bases. The CDR3 length is 16 residues. V lost 0 bases, J lost 5 bases, and 2 bases stayed unmatched. The V gene's germline CDR1 is SEHNR and CDR2 FQNEAQ (reference sequence).

The V call is TRBV6-1, the J call TRBJ1-1; D not resolved. CDR3 length equals 11 residues. V was cut by 2 bases and J by 11 bases, with 9 bases left in between. Germline-derived CDR1 and CDR2 are MNHNS and SASEGT. CDR3 sequence reads: CASSEQGPAFF. DNA for the CDR3: TGTGCCAGCAGTGAACAAGGGCCGGCTTTCTTT.

DNA for the CDR3: TGTGCCAGCAGCTTAGGAAAGACAGGTTCCCTTAACAATCAGCCCCAGCATTTT. Amino acid sequence: CASSLGKTGSLNNQPQHF. The gene calls are TRBV11-2 and TRBJ1-5; TRBD1 might be the D (6 bases). There are 18 residues in the CDR3. The germline V gene encodes CDR1 SGHAT and CDR2 FQNNGV. V lost 1 base and J 3 bases, leaving 19 bases between the germline ends.

This clone was found once. The CDR3, as DNA: TGTGCCAGCAGGCCTGGCAGCGGGGCAGATACGCAGTATTTT. Protein sequence: CASRPGSGADTQYF. The rearrangement links TRBV11-3 to TRBJ2-3; 7 positions match TRBD2. CDR3 length: 14 amino acids. With V trimmed by 6 bases and J by 4 bases, 7 bases remained unmatched. Germline V lookup: CDR1 SGHNT, CDR2 YENEEA.

The chain links TRBV11-3 to TRBJ2-1, with TRBD2 matching 11 bases. V shed 5 bases, J shed 5 bases, and the junction held 5 bases outside the gene matches. Germline CDR1 reads SGHNT; CDR2 reads YENEEA. The CDR3 runs to 15 residues. CDR3 bases: TGTGCCAGCAGCACCGGGACTAGCGGCCACAATGAGCAGTTCTTC. Its translation: CASSTGTSGHNEQFF.

This clone has a handful of counts. The chain joins TRBV5-1 to TRBJ2-1, with 11 positions matching TRBD1. With V trimmed by 5 bases and J by 2 bases, 3 bases remained unmatched. CDR1 is SGHRS, CDR2 YFSETQ, per germline. This CDR3 spans 15 amino acids. The CDR3 sequence is CASSSGQGAYNEQFF. The CDR3 DNA follows: TGCGCCAGCAGTTCGGGACAGGGGGCCTACAATGAGCAGTTCTTC.

This rearrangement joins TRBV6-5 to TRBJ1-5; possible D gene TRBD1, 5 bases. Deletions cut 4 bases from V and 2 bases from J, with 6 bases between. This CDR3 spans 13 amino acids. Germline values: CDR1 MNHEY, CDR2 SVGAGI. In DNA form, the CDR3 reads TGTGCCAGCAGTTTACAGGGCAATCAGCCCCAGCATTTT. Its translation: CASSLQGNQPQHF.

In regard to this clone: No DNA is shown, since the ends of the CDR3 on it are uncertain; the CDR3 is the one TCRdb lists. This chain joins TRBV7-2 and TRBJ2-1; the DNA was not used to check the table's D call, TRBD2. Per germline, CDR1 SGHTA and CDR2 FQGNSA. Including both end residues, the CDR3 is 18 amino acids long. CDR3: CASSPVGGGTSGMKVWFF.

J is TRBJ2-5 and V is TRBV7-2, with a weak D call TRBD2 (5 bases). Germline V CDR1 and CDR2: SGHTA, FQGNSA. V lost 5 bases, J lost 3 bases, and 13 bases lay in between. The CDR3 is 14 residues long. The CDR3 DNA follows: TGTGCCAGCAGCCTCGGGATCCATGAAGAGACCCAGTACTTC. The encoded protein is CASSLGIHEETQYF.

CDR3: CASSLTFQREQYF. As DNA, the CDR3 is TGTGCCAGCAGTTTAACCTTCCAGCGAGAGCAGTACTTC. V gene TRBV27 combines with J gene TRBJ2-7; D unclear. Per the germline V gene, CDR1 is MNHEY and CDR2 is SMNVEV (reference sequence). Trimming cost V 2 bases and J 7 bases, with 12 bases left between them. This CDR3 region has 13 residues.

This clone turned up a few times. The chain couples TRBV10-3 to TRBJ2-1; 10 positions match TRBD2. CDR3 length equals 15 residues. V gave up 6 bases and J gave up 5 bases; unmatched junction bases: 7. Germline CDR1 ENHRY, CDR2 SYGVKD. The CDR3 protein is CAIRGGLAENNEQFF. The CDR3, as DNA: TGTGCCATCAGGGGAGGACTAGCGGAGAACAATGAGCAGTTCTTC.

The chain is built from TRBV4-1 and TRBJ2-3; a weak D match, TRBD1 (6 bases). There are 17 residues in the CDR3. Germline CDR1 is MGHRA and CDR2 is YSYEKL. The V end was cut by 5 bases, the J end by 0 bases, with 18 bases between. The CDR3 loop reads CASSTPPRDTSTDTQYF. CDR3 DNA: TGCGCCAGCAGCACCCCGCCCCGGGACACAAGCACAGATACGCAGTATTTT.

CDR3 amino acids: CASSQDPGGFNYGYTF. DNA of the CDR3: TGTGCCAGCAGCCAAGATCCAGGGGGCTTTAACTATGGCTACACCTTC. The chain has TRBV14 and TRBJ1-2; 8 positions agree with TRBD1. Looked up from germline, CDR1 is SGHDN and CDR2 is FVKESK. The V gene end was trimmed by 0 bases and the J gene end by 1 base; junction bases not matched to a gene: 4. This CDR3 has 16 residues.

This clone has only a few counts. The gene calls are TRBV6-5 and TRBJ1-6, with 8 bases matching TRBD1. Germline lookup yields CDR1 MNHEY and CDR2 SVGAGI. V lost 2 bases to trimming and J lost 5 bases; unmatched junction nucleotides: 5. The CDR3 covers 16 residues. The CDR3 region is CASSYGQGADNSPLHF. CDR3 nucleotides: TGTGCCAGCAGTTACGGCCAGGGGGCTGATAATTCACCCCTCCACTTT.

The rearrangement joins TRBV14 to TRBJ1-4, with a weak D call TRBD1 (6 bases). The CDR3 has 13 amino acids. V was trimmed by 0 bases and J by 14 bases, leaving 13 bases between them. Per germline, CDR1 SGHDN and CDR2 FVKESK. The CDR3 sequence is CASSQDRGRWLFF. The CDR3 DNA follows: TGTGCCAGCAGCCAAGATAGGGGGAGGTGGCTGTTTTTT.

V and J are TRBV19 and TRBJ2-5; D unclear. CDR1 and CDR2 (germline): LNHDA, SQIVND (reference sequence). Trimming shortened V by 4 bases and J by 0 bases, and 6 bases separated the two germline ends. The CDR3 consists of 13 residues. Here the CDR3 reads CASSTFYQETQYF. The CDR3 bases are TGTGCCAGTAGTACCTTTTACCAAGAGACCCAGTACTTC.

This rearrangement joins TRBV11-3 to TRBJ2-2, with 11 bases identical to TRBD2. The CDR3 runs 17 residues. Germline V CDR1 and CDR2: SGHNT, YENEEA. With V trimmed by 2 bases and J by 0 bases, 2 bases remained unmatched. The CDR3, as DNA: TGTGCCAGCAGCTTATCGGGACTAGCGGCGAACACCGGGGAGCTGTTTTTT. Translating it yields CASSLSGLAANTGELFF. The variable domain in full, completed from reference TRBV11-3 and TRBJ2-2, reads EAGVVQSPRYKIIEKKQPVAFWCNPISGHNTLYWYLQNLGQGPELLIRYENEEAVDDSQLPKDRFSAERLKGVDSTLKIQPAELGDSAVYLCASSLSGLAANTGELFFGEGSRLTVL.

This clone was counted between two and nine times. This chain links TRBV28 with TRBJ2-7, with 10 nucleotides matching TRBD1. CDR1 is MDHEN, CDR2 SYDVKM, per germline. This CDR3 is built from 15 residues. J was trimmed by 6 bases and V by 6 bases; bases with no gene match: 11. The CDR3 DNA sequence: TGTGCCAGCAGCAGCCACGGGACAGGGGTGGTCGAGCAGTACTTC. Translated, it gives CASSSHGTGVVEQYF.

Relative to its sample, this clone is medium-sized. The DNA for the CDR3 is TGTGCCAGCAGTGACTCGGGCGGGACCGGGGAGCTGTTTTTT. This encodes CASSDSGGTGELFF. The rearrangement joins TRBV6-4 to TRBJ2-2; a weak D match, TRBD2 (5 bases). The germline V gene encodes CDR1 MRHNA and CDR2 SNTAGT. The ends were cut back, 0 bases at V and 5 bases at J, with 7 bases in the middle. The CDR3 is 14 amino acids.

The rearrangement joins TRBV28 to TRBJ1-2; TRBD1 matches 9 bases. The V gene end was trimmed by 5 bases and the J gene end by 6 bases; junction bases not matched to a gene: 13. Germline-derived CDR1 and CDR2 are MDHEN and SYDVKM. CDR3 length: 16 amino acids. CDR3 sequence: CASSLGIRTGEDGYTF. As DNA, the CDR3 is TGTGCCAGCAGTCTGGGGATACGGACAGGGGAGGATGGCTACACCTTC.

The J gene is TRBJ2-7, the V gene TRBV28, with D tentatively TRBD1 (6 bases). The V end lost 6 bases, the J end lost 6 bases, and 15 bases lay between the germline ends. Germline CDR1 reads MDHEN; CDR2 reads SYDVKM. This CDR3 is built from 13 residues. In nucleotides, the CDR3 is TGTGCCAGCAGAACATTACAGGGTTCCGAGCAGTACTTC. Its translation is CASRTLQGSEQYF. The whole variable domain, filled in from reference TRBV28 and TRBJ2-7, reads DVKVTQSSRYLVKRTGEKVFLECVQDMDHENMFWYRQDPGLGLRLIYFSYDVKMKEKGDIPEGYSVSREKKERFSLILESASTNQTSMYLCASRTLQGSEQYFGPGTRLTVT.

This clone was seen a few times. V is TRBV5-1 and J is TRBJ1-2; 7 nucleotides match TRBD1. The CDR3 has 14 residues. The V segment lost 5 bases and the J segment 4 bases; nucleotides outside the gene matches: 8. Germline loops: CDR1 SGHRS, CDR2 YFSETQ. CDR3 protein: CASRHVGGIYGYTF. CDR3 bases: TGCGCCAGCAGACACGTAGGGGGCATCTATGGCTACACCTTC.

The rearrangement joins TRBV27 to TRBJ1-6; D is perhaps TRBD1 (6 bases). There are 14 residues in the CDR3. From germline, CDR1 is MNHEY and CDR2 SMNVEV (reference sequence). V was shortened by 3 bases and J by 10 bases, with 13 bases between the two germline ends. The CDR3 spells CASSFRGGGSPLHF. CDR3 bases: TGTGCCAGCAGTTTCCGGGGAGGGGGATCACCCCTCCACTTT.

The V gene is TRBV7-9, the J gene TRBJ2-5, with D perhaps TRBD1 (5 bases). The ends were cut back, 6 bases at V and 5 bases at J, with 13 bases in the middle. CDR3 length equals 13 residues. The V gene's germline CDR1 is SEHNR and CDR2 FQNEAQ (reference sequence). The CDR3: CASRPRVMETQYF. DNA of the CDR3: TGTGCCAGCAGGCCCAGGGTTATGGAGACCCAGTACTTC.

V is TRBV11-3 and J is TRBJ2-1, with 13 bases fitting TRBD2. Germline V lookup: CDR1 SGHNT, CDR2 YENEEA. The CDR3 has 15 amino acids. Losses at the gene ends were 1 base for V and 11 bases for J; bases not matched to a gene: 5. The CDR3 reads CASSLGTSGRAKQFF. The CDR3 nucleotides are TGTGCCAGCAGCTTAGGGACTAGCGGGAGAGCGAAGCAGTTCTTC.

The rearrangement uses TRBV7-6 and TRBJ1-1; 7 nucleotides match TRBD1. J gave up 4 bases and V 3 bases, and 11 bases lay outside the gene matches. Germline CDR1 SGHVS, CDR2 FNYEAQ. This CDR3 contains 16 residues. The CDR3 reads CASSLSQGVEATEAFF. As DNA, the CDR3 is TGTGCCAGCAGCTTGTCTCAGGGGGTCGAAGCCACTGAAGCTTTCTTT.